This T cell receptor (beta chain) was found in a study of blood T cell repertoires in COVID-19. The repertoire was sequenced with immunoSEQ multiplex PCR; TCRdb's copy has only in-frame clones and lacks some. The sample has about 330,000 clones, around 86% seen once. Sequencing was performed on peripheral blood. This clonotype was obtained from a woman between 50 and 59 years old with acute or convalescent COVID-19.

The CDR3 loop reads CASSATSLAGAKQFF. As DNA, the CDR3 is TGTGCCAGCTCAGCGACTTCACTAGCGGGGGCTAAGCAGTTCTTC. The V call is TRBV18, the J call TRBJ2-1, with 11 bases that match TRBD2. In germline, CDR1 is KGHSH, CDR2 LQKENI. The J segment lost 11 bases and the V segment lost 5 bases, leaving 11 bases of the junction unmatched. This CDR3 comprises 15 residues.